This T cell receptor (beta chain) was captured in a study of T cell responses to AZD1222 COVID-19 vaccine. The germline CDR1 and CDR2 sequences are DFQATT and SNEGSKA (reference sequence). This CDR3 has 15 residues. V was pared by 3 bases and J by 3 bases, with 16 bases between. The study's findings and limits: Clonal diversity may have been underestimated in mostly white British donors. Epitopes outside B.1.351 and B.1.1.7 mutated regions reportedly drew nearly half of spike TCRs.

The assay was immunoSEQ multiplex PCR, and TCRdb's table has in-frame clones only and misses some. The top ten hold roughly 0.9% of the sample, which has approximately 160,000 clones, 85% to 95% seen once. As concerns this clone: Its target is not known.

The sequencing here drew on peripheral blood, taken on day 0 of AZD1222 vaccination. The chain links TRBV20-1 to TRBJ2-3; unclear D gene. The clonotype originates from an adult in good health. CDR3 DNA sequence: TGCAGTGCTAGTGTGAGTCGTCTTAGGACAGATACGCAGTATTTT. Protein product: CSASVSRLRTDTQYF.